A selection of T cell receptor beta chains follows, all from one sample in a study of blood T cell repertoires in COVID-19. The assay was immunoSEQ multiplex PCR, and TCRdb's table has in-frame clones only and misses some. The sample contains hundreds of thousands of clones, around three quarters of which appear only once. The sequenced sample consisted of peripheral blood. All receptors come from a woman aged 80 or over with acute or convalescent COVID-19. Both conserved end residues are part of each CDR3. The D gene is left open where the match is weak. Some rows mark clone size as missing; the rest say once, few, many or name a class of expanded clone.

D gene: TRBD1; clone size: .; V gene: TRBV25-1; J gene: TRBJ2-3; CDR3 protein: CASSGATGALTDTQYF; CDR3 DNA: TGTGCCAGCAGTGGGGCCACAGGGGCCCTTACAGATACGCAGTATTTT
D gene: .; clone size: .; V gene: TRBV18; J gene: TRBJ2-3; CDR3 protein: CASSPPLGRSTDTQYF; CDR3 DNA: TGTGCCAGCTCACCACCTTTAGGCAGGAGCACAGATACGCAGTATTTT
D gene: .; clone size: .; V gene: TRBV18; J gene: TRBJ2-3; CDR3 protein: CASSPGGSTDTQYF; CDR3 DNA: TGTGCCAGCTCACCAGGGGGCAGCACAGATACGCAGTATTTT
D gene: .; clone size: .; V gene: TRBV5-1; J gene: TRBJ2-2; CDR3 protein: CASSRPGLSNTGELFF; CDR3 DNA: TGCGCCAGCAGCCGACCGGGACTTTCGAACACCGGGGAGCTGTTTTTT
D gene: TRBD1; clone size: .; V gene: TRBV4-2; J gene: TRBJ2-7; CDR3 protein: CASTPQGTGTGEQYF; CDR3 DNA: TGTGCCAGCACCCCTCAAGGGACAGGGACGGGAGAGCAGTACTTC
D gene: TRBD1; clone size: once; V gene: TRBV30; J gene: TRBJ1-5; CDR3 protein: CAWSLGQGGNQPQHF; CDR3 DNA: TGTGCCTGGAGTCTGGGACAGGGGGGTAATCAGCCCCAGCATTTT
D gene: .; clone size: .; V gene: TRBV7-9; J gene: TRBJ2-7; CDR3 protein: CASSLGRHEQYF; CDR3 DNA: TGTGCCAGCAGCTTAGGCAGGCACGAGCAGTACTTC
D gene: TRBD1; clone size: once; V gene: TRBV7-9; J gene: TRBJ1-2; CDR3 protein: CASSLGGQGYGYTF; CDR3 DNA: TGTGCCAGCAGCTTGGGGGGACAGGGGTATGGCTACACCTTC
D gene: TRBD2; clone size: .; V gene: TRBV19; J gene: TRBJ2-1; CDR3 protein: CASSIGFWEGTEQFF; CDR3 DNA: TGTGCCAGTAGTATAGGATTTTGGGAGGGGACTGAGCAGTTCTTC
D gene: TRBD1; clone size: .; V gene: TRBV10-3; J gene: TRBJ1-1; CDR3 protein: CAISESYRGDTEAFF; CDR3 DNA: TGTGCCATCAGTGAGTCCTACAGGGGGGATACTGAAGCTTTCTTT
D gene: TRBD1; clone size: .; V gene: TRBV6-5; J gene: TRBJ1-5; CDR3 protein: CASRDRGGNQPQHF; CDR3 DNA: TGTGCCAGCAGGGACAGGGGCGGCAATCAGCCCCAGCATTTT
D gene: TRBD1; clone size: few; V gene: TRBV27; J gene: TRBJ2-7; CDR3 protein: CASSPDRGYEQYF; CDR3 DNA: TGTGCCAGCAGCCCGGACAGGGGTTACGAGCAGTACTTC
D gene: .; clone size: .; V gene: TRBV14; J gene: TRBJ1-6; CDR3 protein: CASSQVLNSPLHF; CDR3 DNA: TGTGCCAGCAGCCAAGTCCTTAATTCACCCCTCCACTTT
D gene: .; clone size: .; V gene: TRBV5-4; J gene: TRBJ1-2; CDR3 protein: CASSLAMSGYTF; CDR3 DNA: TGTGCCAGCAGCTTGGCCATGAGTGGCTACACCTTC
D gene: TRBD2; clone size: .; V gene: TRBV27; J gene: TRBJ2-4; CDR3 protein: CASSSHIHGLAEAKNIQYF; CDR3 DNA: TGTGCCAGCAGTTCTCACATTCACGGACTAGCAGAGGCCAAAAACATTCAGTACTTC
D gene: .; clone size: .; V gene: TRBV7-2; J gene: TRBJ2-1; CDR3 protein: CASSLAYGGGFNEQFF; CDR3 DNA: TGTGCCAGCAGCTTAGCCTACGGGGGTGGCTTCAATGAGCAGTTCTTC
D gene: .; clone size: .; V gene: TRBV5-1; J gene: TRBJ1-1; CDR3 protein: CASSFGRTMNTEAFF; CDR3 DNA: TGCGCCAGCAGCTTCGGGAGAACCATGAACACTGAAGCTTTCTTT
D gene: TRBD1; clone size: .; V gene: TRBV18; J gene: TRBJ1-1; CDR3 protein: CASSPSTGGGNTEAFF; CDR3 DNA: TGTGCCAGCTCACCATCCACAGGGGGTGGGAACACTGAAGCTTTCTTT
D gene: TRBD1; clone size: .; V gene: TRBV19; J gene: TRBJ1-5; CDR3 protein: CATRDRGREGQPQHF; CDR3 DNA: TGTGCCACCCGGGACAGGGGGAGGGAGGGTCAGCCCCAGCATTTT
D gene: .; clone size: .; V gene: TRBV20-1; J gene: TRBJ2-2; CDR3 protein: CSASPRGRSMAGELFF; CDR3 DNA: TGCAGTGCTAGTCCCAGGGGGAGGTCTATGGCCGGGGAGCTGTTTTTT
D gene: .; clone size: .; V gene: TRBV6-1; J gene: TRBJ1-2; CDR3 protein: CASSDRGYGYTF; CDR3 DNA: TGTGCCAGCAGTGACAGGGGCTATGGCTACACCTTC
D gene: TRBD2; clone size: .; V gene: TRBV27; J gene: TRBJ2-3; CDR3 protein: CASSTWTSRTDTQYF; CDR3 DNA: TGTGCCAGCAGCACTTGGACTAGCCGTACAGATACGCAGTATTTT
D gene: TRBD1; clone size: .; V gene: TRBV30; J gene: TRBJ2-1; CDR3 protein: CAWEPGGRDEQFF; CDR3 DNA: TGTGCCTGGGAACCAGGGGGAAGGGATGAGCAGTTCTTC
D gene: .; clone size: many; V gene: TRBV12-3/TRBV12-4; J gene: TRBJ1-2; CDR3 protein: CASSFGRTSGYTF; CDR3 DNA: TGTGCCAGCAGTTTCGGACGGACAAGCGGCTACACCTTC
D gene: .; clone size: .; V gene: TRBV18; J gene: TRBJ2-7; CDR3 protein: CASSPSGWEQYF; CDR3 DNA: TGTGCCAGCTCACCATCAGGGTGGGAGCAGTACTTC
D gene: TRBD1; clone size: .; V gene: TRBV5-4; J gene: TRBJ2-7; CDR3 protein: CASSFRQGPSIEQYF; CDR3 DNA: TGTGCCAGCAGCTTTAGACAGGGGCCTTCGATCGAGCAGTACTTC
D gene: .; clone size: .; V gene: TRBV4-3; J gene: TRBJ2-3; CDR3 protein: CASSQGVELEKYF; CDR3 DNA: TGCGCCAGCAGCCAAGGAGTGGAACTAGAGAAGTATTTT
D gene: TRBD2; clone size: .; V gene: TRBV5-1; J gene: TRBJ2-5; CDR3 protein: CASSLGLAETQYF; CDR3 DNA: TGCGCCAGCAGCCTGGGACTAGCGGAGACCCAGTACTTC
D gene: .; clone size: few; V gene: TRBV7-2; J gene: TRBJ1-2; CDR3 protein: CASGRQGGGYTF; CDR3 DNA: TGTGCCAGCGGCAGGCAGGGAGGTGGCTACACCTTC
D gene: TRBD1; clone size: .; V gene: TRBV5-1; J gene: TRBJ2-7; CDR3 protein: CASSSRQGPYEQYF; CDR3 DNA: TGCGCCAGCAGCTCCCGACAGGGCCCCTACGAGCAGTACTTC
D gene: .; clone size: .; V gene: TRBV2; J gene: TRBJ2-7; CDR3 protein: CASNQGLRGYEQYF; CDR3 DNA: TGTGCCAGCAACCAGGGTTTAAGGGGCTACGAGCAGTACTTC
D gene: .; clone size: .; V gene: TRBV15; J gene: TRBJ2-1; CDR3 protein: CATSRDRGREQFF; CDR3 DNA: TGTGCCACCAGCAGAGATCGAGGGCGTGAGCAGTTCTTC
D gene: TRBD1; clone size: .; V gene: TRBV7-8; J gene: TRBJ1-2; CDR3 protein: CASSYAGGIYGYTF; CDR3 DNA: TGTGCCAGCAGCTACGCAGGGGGTATCTATGGCTACACCTTC
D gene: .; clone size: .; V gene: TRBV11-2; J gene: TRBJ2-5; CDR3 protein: CASTPGGPRETQYF; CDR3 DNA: TGTGCCAGCACCCCGGGGGGCCCCCGGGAGACCCAGTACTTC
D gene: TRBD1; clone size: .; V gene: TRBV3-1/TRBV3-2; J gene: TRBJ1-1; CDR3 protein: CASSQGKGQGIIEAFF; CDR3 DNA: TGTGCCAGCAGCCAAGGGAAGGGACAGGGGATTATTGAAGCTTTCTTT
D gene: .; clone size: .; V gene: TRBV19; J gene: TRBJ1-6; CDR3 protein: CASSIRLGALNSPLHF; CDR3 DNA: TGTGCCAGTAGTATTAGGTTGGGAGCCCTAAATTCACCCCTCCACTTT
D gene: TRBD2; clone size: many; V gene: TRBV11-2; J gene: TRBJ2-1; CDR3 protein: CASSLEAGGPGEQFF; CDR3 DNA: TGTGCCAGCAGCTTAGAGGCGGGGGGGCCAGGTGAGCAGTTCTTC
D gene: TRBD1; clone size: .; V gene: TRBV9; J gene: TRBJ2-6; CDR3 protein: CASSAQGAGANVLTF; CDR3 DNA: TGTGCCAGCAGCGCACAGGGGGCTGGGGCCAACGTCCTGACTTTC
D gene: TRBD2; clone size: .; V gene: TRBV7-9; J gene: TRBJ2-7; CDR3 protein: CASSPSTSGAHEQYF; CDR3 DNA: TGTGCCAGCAGCCCTAGTACTAGCGGGGCCCACGAGCAGTACTTC
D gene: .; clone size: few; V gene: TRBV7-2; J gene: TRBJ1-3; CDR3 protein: CASSLVAGFAGNTIYF; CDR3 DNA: TGTGCCAGCAGCTTAGTCGCGGGGTTTGCTGGAAACACCATATATTTT
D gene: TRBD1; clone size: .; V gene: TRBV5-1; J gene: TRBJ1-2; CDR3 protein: CASSTAGGAVGYTF; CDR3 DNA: TGCGCCAGCAGCACGGCAGGGGGCGCCGTTGGCTACACCTTC
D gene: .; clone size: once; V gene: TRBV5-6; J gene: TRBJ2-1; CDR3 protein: CASSLYTSGPYNEQFF; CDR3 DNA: TGTGCCAGCAGCTTGTACACTAGTGGGCCTTACAATGAGCAGTTCTTC
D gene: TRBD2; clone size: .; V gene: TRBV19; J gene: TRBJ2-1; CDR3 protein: CASSTAGLAANEQFF; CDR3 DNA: TGTGCCAGTAGTACGGCGGGACTAGCGGCTAATGAGCAGTTCTTC
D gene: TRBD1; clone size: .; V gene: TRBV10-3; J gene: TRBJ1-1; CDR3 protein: CAIRAEQGGSTEAFF; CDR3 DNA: TGTGCCATCAGAGCTGAACAGGGGGGAAGCACTGAAGCTTTCTTT
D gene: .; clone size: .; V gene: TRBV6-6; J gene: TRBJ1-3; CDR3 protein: CASSSIREPGNTIYF; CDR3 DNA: TGTGCCAGCAGTTCCATCCGGGAGCCTGGAAACACCATATATTTT
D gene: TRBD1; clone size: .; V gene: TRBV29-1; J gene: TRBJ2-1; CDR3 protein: CSGRTGTYNEQFF; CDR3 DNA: TGCAGCGGTAGGACAGGGACCTACAATGAGCAGTTCTTC
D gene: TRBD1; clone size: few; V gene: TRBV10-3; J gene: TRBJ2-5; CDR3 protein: CAISTGQGGEETQYF; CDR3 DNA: TGTGCCATCAGTACGGGACAGGGGGGTGAAGAGACCCAGTACTTC
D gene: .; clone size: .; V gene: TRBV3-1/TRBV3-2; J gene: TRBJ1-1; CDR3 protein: CASSQGVRVAGTEAFF; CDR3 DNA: TGTGCCAGCAGCCAAGGGGTGAGGGTGGCGGGCACTGAAGCTTTCTTT
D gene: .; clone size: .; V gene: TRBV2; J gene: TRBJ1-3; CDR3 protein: CASSGTVVRSGNTIYF; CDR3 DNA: TGTGCCAGCAGTGGGACAGTGGTTCGCTCTGGAAACACCATATATTTT
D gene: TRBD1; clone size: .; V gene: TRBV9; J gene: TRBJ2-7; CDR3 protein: CASSPRTGGYEQYF; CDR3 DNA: TGTGCCAGCAGCCCTCGGACAGGGGGCTACGAGCAGTACTTC
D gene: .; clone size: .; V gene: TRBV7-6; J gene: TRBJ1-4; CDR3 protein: CASSQGRGGNEKLFF; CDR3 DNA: TGTGCCAGCAGCCAAGGAAGAGGGGGTAATGAAAAACTGTTTTTT
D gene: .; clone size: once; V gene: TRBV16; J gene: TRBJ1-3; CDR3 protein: CASSHQGKGNTIYF; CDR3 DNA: TGTGCCAGCAGCCACCAGGGGAAGGGAAACACCATATATTTT
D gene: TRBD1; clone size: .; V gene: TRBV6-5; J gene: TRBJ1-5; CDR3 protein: CASRGTGYSNQPQHF; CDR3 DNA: TGTGCCAGCAGGGGGACAGGATATAGCAATCAGCCCCAGCATTTT
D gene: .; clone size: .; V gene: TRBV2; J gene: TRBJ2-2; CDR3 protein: CASSLGLDTGELFF; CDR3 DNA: TGTGCCAGCAGTTTAGGACTGGATACCGGGGAGCTGTTTTTT